Below, one T cell receptor (beta chain) is given with its context. Its antigen is unidentified. Generated by immunoSEQ multiplex PCR, the TCRdb table keeps only in-frame clones and is missing some. The sample carries just under 90,000 clones, about 89% recorded once. With 9 bases removed from V and 0 bases from J, the gap between germline ends came to 11 bases. CDR3 size: 13 residues. The sample is drawn from a study of T cell responses to AZD1222 COVID-19 vaccine. Study-wide results and limits: In all cases, repertoires were sampled only after the peak T cell response. Most donors were white British, females outnumbered males, and clonal diversity was possibly underestimated.

This TCR was sampled from an adult who received the AZD1222 COVID-19 vaccine. Sequenced material: peripheral blood, taken 28 days after the second AZD1222 dose. The chain carries TRBV12-3 or TRBV12-4 and TRBJ1-1, with a tentative D call TRBD1 (5 bases). CDR3 nucleotides: TGTGCCAGTCAGGGCAGGATGAACACTGAAGCTTTCTTT. Protein sequence: CASQGRMNTEAFF.